The entry below describes one T cell receptor beta chain. The source of the sample is a study of blood T cell repertoires in COVID-19. Study-wide context: Samples representing acute and convalescent COVID-19 were sourced from the United States, Italy and Spain.

Original processing methods: Amplification from reference gene primers served as the basis for estimated nucleated cell counts. Some clones are missing from TCRdb's copy, which holds only in-frame ones; the method was immunoSEQ multiplex PCR. That table furnishes V, J and clone size, whereas the DNA furnished D and trimming. The sample has tens of thousands of clones; 65% to 90% are singletons. This CDR3 has 13 residues. The V and J ends lost 2 bases and 13 bases, in that order; junction bases with no gene match: 10. Germline values: CDR1 MNHEY, CDR2 SMNVEV (reference sequence). Source material: peripheral blood. The TCR originated in a man between 65 and 79 years old with active or convalescent COVID-19. The chain has TRBV27 and TRBJ1-1, with TRBD1 matching 7 bases. CDR3 in DNA: TGTGCCAGCAGTTTAGACAGGGCCAGAAGCTATTTCTTT. Protein: CASSLDRARSYFF.